The 4 T cell receptor beta chains below come from one sample, sequenced in a study of shared clonotypes between healthy human individuals. CD45RO-negative, CCR7-positively selected cells formed the naive CD8 fraction, excluding terminally differentiated effector memory CD45RA+ cells. Generated by immunoSEQ multiplex PCR, the TCRdb table keeps only in-frame clones and is missing some. In the table there are about 2.1 million clones, roughly 95% of which are singletons. Sequencing used naive CD8+ T cells from PBMCs. The receptors originated from a man younger than 35 in good health. Some clones in this sample may be carry-over from other donors' samples.

V and J are TRBV30 and TRBJ2-7; 7 bases map to TRBD1. The germline gives CDR1 GTSNPN, CDR2 SVGIG (reference sequence). This CDR3 spans 14 amino acids. Trimming removed 3 bases from V and 3 bases from J; junction bases left unmatched: 8. This chain's CDR3 is CAWRKGGMDYEQYF. As DNA, the CDR3 is TGTGCCTGGAGAAAAGGGGGCATGGACTACGAGCAGTACTTC.

This chain connects TRBV9 to TRBJ2-5, with 7 bases lining up with TRBD2. Per the germline V gene, CDR1 is SGDLS and CDR2 is YYNGEE. J gave up 5 bases and V 4 bases, and 11 bases lay outside the gene matches. This CDR3 comprises 15 residues. This CDR3 reads CASSTIGLGAETQYF. In DNA, the CDR3 is TGTGCCAGCAGCACAATCGGACTAGGGGCTGAGACCCAGTACTTC.

The rearrangement joins TRBV16 to TRBJ2-2, with D uncertain. With 2 bases removed from V and 2 bases from J, the gap between germline ends came to 0 bases. The CDR3 contains 12 residues. Germline V gene sequence: CDR1 KGHSY, CDR2 FQNENV. The CDR3: CASSQNTGELFF. In DNA form, the CDR3 reads TGTGCCAGCAGCCAAAACACCGGGGAGCTGTTTTTT.

The chain has TRBV9 and TRBJ1-2; no clear D gene. Trimming left V 0 bases short and J 2 bases short, with 5 bases between. CDR1 SGDLS and CDR2 YYNGEE come from the germline V gene. The CDR3 is 13 residues long. The CDR3 sequence is CASSVDQNYGYTF. The DNA of the CDR3 is TGTGCCAGCAGCGTAGATCAGAACTATGGCTACACCTTC.